This is a list of T cell receptor beta chains from one sample in a study of cytomegalovirus exposure and HLA in healthy donors. Using immunoSEQ multiplex PCR, the repertoire was profiled, and TCRdb retains in-frame clones only, with some absent. The sample lists around 100,000 clones, approximately 72% seen once, with over 12% in the top ten. The source material was PBMCs. The receptors originated from a male donor in good health and CMV-seropositive. The CDR3 runs from the conserved cysteine through the conserved F or W. The order of the fields is J gene, clone size, D gene, V gene, CDR3 DNA, CDR3 protein. A D gene is named only where the DNA matches it firmly. For some rows the clone size is stated as once, few or many, or as a class when expanded; others skip it.

J gene: TRBJ2-3; clone size: once; D gene: TRBD1; V gene: TRBV9; CDR3 DNA: TGTGCCAGCAGCGTAGCTCGGGACAGGAACCTTAGCACAGATACGCAGTATTTT; CDR3 protein: CASSVARDRNLSTDTQYF
J gene: TRBJ2-7; clone size: -; D gene: -; V gene: TRBV6-1; CDR3 DNA: TGTGCCAGCGCTACAGTTTACCCACCCTACGAGCAGTACTTC; CDR3 protein: CASATVYPPYEQYF
J gene: TRBJ2-7; clone size: -; D gene: -; V gene: TRBV2; CDR3 DNA: TGTGCCAGCAGTTACAGGTACGAGCAGTACTTC; CDR3 protein: CASSYRYEQYF
J gene: TRBJ2-7; clone size: -; D gene: TRBD1; V gene: TRBV23-1; CDR3 DNA: TGCGCCAGCAGTCAAGACACGACAGGGGGTTGCGAGCAGTACTTC; CDR3 protein: CASSQDTTGGCEQYF
J gene: TRBJ2-2; clone size: -; D gene: -; V gene: TRBV6-1; CDR3 DNA: TGTGCCAGCAGTGAAGCGTTAACAAGGCGGTACACCGGGGAGCTGTTTTTT; CDR3 protein: CASSEALTRRYTGELFF
J gene: TRBJ2-7; clone size: -; D gene: -; V gene: TRBV29-1; CDR3 DNA: TGCAGTGTATCACCCCCCAGCTCCTACGAGCAGTACTTC; CDR3 protein: CSVSPPSSYEQYF
J gene: TRBJ2-2; clone size: -; D gene: -; V gene: TRBV4-3; CDR3 DNA: TGCGCCAGCAGCCAAGACAGGGGATTCTCCGGGGAGCTGTTTTTT; CDR3 protein: CASSQDRGFSGELFF
J gene: TRBJ2-5; clone size: once; D gene: TRBD2; V gene: TRBV4-3; CDR3 DNA: TGCGCCAGCAGCCAAGGACTAGCGGGGCAAGAGACCCAGTACTTC; CDR3 protein: CASSQGLAGQETQYF
J gene: TRBJ1-1; clone size: once; D gene: TRBD1; V gene: TRBV28; CDR3 DNA: TGTGCCAGCAGTACCGGGACAGGGAACTCGGCTTTCTTT; CDR3 protein: CASSTGTGNSAFF
J gene: TRBJ2-7; clone size: few; D gene: TRBD1; V gene: TRBV5-4; CDR3 DNA: TGTGCCAGCAGCCATCCGGGACAGGGGATCTACGAGCAGTACTTC; CDR3 protein: CASSHPGQGIYEQYF
J gene: TRBJ1-2; clone size: -; D gene: TRBD1; V gene: TRBV6-5; CDR3 DNA: TGTGCCAGCAGTTACTCACGACAGGGAAGCTACACCTTC; CDR3 protein: CASSYSRQGSYTF
J gene: TRBJ2-7; clone size: few; D gene: TRBD1; V gene: TRBV27; CDR3 DNA: TGTGCCAGCAGTCCACCCCCGGGACAGCTCCTTCGCGAGCAGTACTTC; CDR3 protein: CASSPPPGQLLREQYF
J gene: TRBJ1-4; clone size: -; D gene: TRBD1; V gene: TRBV4-1; CDR3 DNA: TGCGCCAGCAGCCAGGCCTCGGACAGGGGGCAGAATGAAAAACTGTTTTTT; CDR3 protein: CASSQASDRGQNEKLFF
J gene: TRBJ1-5; clone size: -; D gene: -; V gene: TRBV11-2; CDR3 DNA: TGTGCCAGCAGCCCCGTCGGGGTCAATCAGCCCCAGCATTTT; CDR3 protein: CASSPVGVNQPQHF
J gene: TRBJ2-3; clone size: -; D gene: TRBD2; V gene: TRBV4-2; CDR3 DNA: TGTGCCAGCAGCCAAGAGAGGGCTAGCGGGGGGGCGGTAAGCACAGATACGCAGTATTTT; CDR3 protein: CASSQERASGGAVSTDTQYF
J gene: TRBJ2-2; clone size: few; D gene: -; V gene: TRBV30; CDR3 DNA: TGTGCCTGGAGTGAATGGCGGGGTAACACCGGGGAGCTGTTTTTT; CDR3 protein: CAWSEWRGNTGELFF
J gene: TRBJ2-1; clone size: few; D gene: TRBD2; V gene: TRBV7-8; CDR3 DNA: TGTGCCAGCAGCTTGGGACTAGCAGGAGAGCAGTTCTTC; CDR3 protein: CASSLGLAGEQFF
J gene: TRBJ1-4; clone size: -; D gene: -; V gene: TRBV28; CDR3 DNA: TGTGCCAGCACCTCGGCGGGGGGCAGGGAAAAACTGTTTTTT; CDR3 protein: CASTSAGGREKLFF
J gene: TRBJ1-6; clone size: -; D gene: -; V gene: TRBV21-1; CDR3 DNA: TGTGCCAGCAGCCAAGGGACAGGGGATCTGATGACCTATAATTCACCCCTCCACTTT; CDR3 protein: CASSQGTGDLMTYNSPLHF
J gene: TRBJ2-5; clone size: -; D gene: -; V gene: TRBV27; CDR3 DNA: TGTGCCAGCAGTTTCACACACAGGGAGACCCAGTACTTC; CDR3 protein: CASSFTHRETQYF
J gene: TRBJ2-3; clone size: once; D gene: -; V gene: TRBV25-1; CDR3 DNA: TGTGCCAGCAGTGATCCGGGACTTAGCACAGATACGCAGTATTTT; CDR3 protein: CASSDPGLSTDTQYF
J gene: TRBJ2-3; clone size: once; D gene: -; V gene: TRBV10-3; CDR3 DNA: TGTGCCATCAGTGAGTCCCTTCCGAGCACAGATACGCAGTATTTT; CDR3 protein: CAISESLPSTDTQYF
J gene: TRBJ1-1; clone size: -; D gene: TRBD1; V gene: TRBV9; CDR3 DNA: TGTGCCAGCAGCGTTGGGACAGGGGGCGGTGGAGCTTTCTTT; CDR3 protein: CASSVGTGGGGAFF
J gene: TRBJ2-1; clone size: -; D gene: TRBD1; V gene: TRBV2; CDR3 DNA: TGTGCCAGCAGTGAACAGGGGGCTTACAATGAGCAGTTCTTC; CDR3 protein: CASSEQGAYNEQFF
J gene: TRBJ1-3; clone size: -; D gene: -; V gene: TRBV6-1; CDR3 DNA: TGTGCCAGCAGTGGGCCAGGGGCCACCCGAAACACCATATATTTT; CDR3 protein: CASSGPGATRNTIYF
J gene: TRBJ1-4; clone size: -; D gene: TRBD1; V gene: TRBV28; CDR3 DNA: TGTGCCAGCAGTTCGGGACAGTATTACCCGGCGAATGAAAAACTGTTTTTT; CDR3 protein: CASSSGQYYPANEKLFF
J gene: TRBJ1-2; clone size: -; D gene: TRBD1; V gene: TRBV5-1; CDR3 DNA: TGCGCCAGCAGCTCGACAGGGATAGAAGTCTATGGCTACACCTTC; CDR3 protein: CASSSTGIEVYGYTF
J gene: TRBJ1-4; clone size: -; D gene: -; V gene: TRBV5-1; CDR3 DNA: TGCGCCAGCAGTTTTGCGGGAAGTGGTGAAAAACTGTTTTTT; CDR3 protein: CASSFAGSGEKLFF
J gene: TRBJ1-2; clone size: -; D gene: TRBD1; V gene: TRBV4-1; CDR3 DNA: TGCGCCAGCAGCGCTAGTCTTAGTCAGGGGGTGAGCTACACCTTC; CDR3 protein: CASSASLSQGVSYTF
J gene: TRBJ2-1; clone size: medium-sized; D gene: TRBD1; V gene: TRBV7-6; CDR3 DNA: TGTGCCAGCGGAGAGGGGGCCCCCTACAATGAGCAGTTCTTC; CDR3 protein: CASGEGAPYNEQFF
J gene: TRBJ2-3; clone size: -; D gene: -; V gene: TRBV4-2; CDR3 DNA: TGTGCCAGCAGCCAAGAACGAGCGAGCGGTCACAAAGATACGCAGTATTTT; CDR3 protein: CASSQERASGHKDTQYF
J gene: TRBJ1-5; clone size: -; D gene: -; V gene: TRBV28; CDR3 DNA: TGTGCCAGCAGTTCCGATGGGACTAGGGTTCGTAGCAATCAGCCCCAGCATTTT; CDR3 protein: CASSSDGTRVRSNQPQHF
J gene: TRBJ2-1; clone size: -; D gene: TRBD1; V gene: TRBV7-9; CDR3 DNA: TGTGCCAGCAGCCCAGACAGGGCATCCTACAATGAGCAGTTCTTC; CDR3 protein: CASSPDRASYNEQFF
J gene: TRBJ1-1; clone size: -; D gene: TRBD1; V gene: TRBV11-2; CDR3 DNA: TGTGCCAGCAGCCGGAACAGGGGGAACACTGAAGCTTTCTTT; CDR3 protein: CASSRNRGNTEAFF
J gene: TRBJ1-5; clone size: -; D gene: -; V gene: TRBV21-1; CDR3 DNA: TGTGCCAGCACCTCTCGACAGGCAAATCAGCCCCAGCATTTT; CDR3 protein: CASTSRQANQPQHF
J gene: TRBJ2-7; clone size: few; D gene: TRBD1; V gene: TRBV6-6; CDR3 DNA: TGTGCCAGCACCCCCTCGACAGGGGCCTCCTACGAGCAGTACTTC; CDR3 protein: CASTPSTGASYEQYF
J gene: TRBJ2-3; clone size: -; D gene: TRBD1; V gene: TRBV6-5; CDR3 DNA: TGTGCCAGCAGTGCGACAGGGGGGTCAGATACGCAGTATTTT; CDR3 protein: CASSATGGSDTQYF